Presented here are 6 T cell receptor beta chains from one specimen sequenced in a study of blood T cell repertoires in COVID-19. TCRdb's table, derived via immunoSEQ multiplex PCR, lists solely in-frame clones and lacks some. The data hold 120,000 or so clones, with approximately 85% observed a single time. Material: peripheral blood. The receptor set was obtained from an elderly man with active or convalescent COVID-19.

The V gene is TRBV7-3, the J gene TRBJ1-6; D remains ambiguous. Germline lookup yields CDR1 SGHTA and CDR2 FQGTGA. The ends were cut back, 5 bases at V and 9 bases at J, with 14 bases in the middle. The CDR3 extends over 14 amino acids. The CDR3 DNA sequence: TGTGCCAGCAGCGCGACCCCTGAGGGTTCACCCCTCCACTTT. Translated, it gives CASSATPEGSPLHF.

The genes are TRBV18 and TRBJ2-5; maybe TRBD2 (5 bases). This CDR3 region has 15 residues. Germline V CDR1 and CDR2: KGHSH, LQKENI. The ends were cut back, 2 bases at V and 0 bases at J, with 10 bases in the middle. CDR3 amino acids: CASSPETGYQETQYF. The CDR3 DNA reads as TGTGCCAGCTCACCAGAGACGGGGTACCAAGAGACCCAGTACTTC.

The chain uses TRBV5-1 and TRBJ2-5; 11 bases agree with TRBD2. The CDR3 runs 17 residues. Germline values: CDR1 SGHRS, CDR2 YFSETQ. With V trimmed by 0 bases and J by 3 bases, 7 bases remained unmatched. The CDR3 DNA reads TGCGCCAGCAGCTTGGGACCCGGGACTAGCGGTAAAGAGACCCAGTACTTC. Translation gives CASSLGPGTSGKETQYF.

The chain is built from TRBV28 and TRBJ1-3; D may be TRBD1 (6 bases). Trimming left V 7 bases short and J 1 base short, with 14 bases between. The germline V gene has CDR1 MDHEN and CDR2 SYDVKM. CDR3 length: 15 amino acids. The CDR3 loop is CASKPTGISGNTIYF. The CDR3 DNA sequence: TGTGCCAGCAAGCCCACAGGGATTTCTGGAAACACCATATATTTT.

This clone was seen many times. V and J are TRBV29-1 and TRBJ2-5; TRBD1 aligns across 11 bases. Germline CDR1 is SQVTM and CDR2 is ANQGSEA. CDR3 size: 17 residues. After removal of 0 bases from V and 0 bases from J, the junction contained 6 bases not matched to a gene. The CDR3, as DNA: TGCAGCGTTGAAGAGTACCGGGACAGGGGGGACCAAGAGACCCAGTACTTC. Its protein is CSVEEYRDRGDQETQYF.

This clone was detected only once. The CDR3 region is CASSLGAGGTSEQYF. Here the CDR3 DNA reads TGTGCCAGCAGCTTAGGGGCGGGAGGAACATCCGAGCAGTACTTC. The V call is TRBV7-6, the J call TRBJ2-7, with TRBD2 identical over 8 bases. Germline V CDR1 and CDR2: SGHVS, FNYEAQ. Trimming removed 1 base from V and 6 bases from J; junction bases left unmatched: 8. The CDR3 runs 15 residues.